Listed below are T cell receptor beta chains from one sample, sequenced in a study of CD8 T cells in Susac syndrome. One entry per CDR3 protein results from TCRdb running MiXCR on the immunoSEQ multiplex PCR reads. The table lists almost 450,000 distinct CDR3 sequences, around 85% of them singletons. The sequenced sample was CD8+ T cells from PBMCs. These TCRs come from a human donor with multiple sclerosis. The CDR3 runs from the conserved cysteine through the conserved F or W. The D gene is left open where the match is weak. Where a row states a size, it is once, few, many or the class of an expanded clone; other rows omit it.

TRBJ2-7 | TRBD2 | NA | TRBV5-4 | CASSLSGRADEQYF | TGTGCCAGCAGCTTAAGCGGGAGGGCCGACGAGCAGTACTTC
TRBJ2-3 | NA | NA | TRBV19 | CASTVGAGTQYF | TGTGCCAGTACCGTGGGGGCGGGTACGCAGTATTTT
TRBJ2-1 | NA | NA | TRBV27 | CASSLDLSYNEQFF | TGTGCCAGCAGTTTAGACTTATCCTACAATGAGCAGTTCTTC
TRBJ1-1 | NA | NA | TRBV14 | CASSQKGGEGLDTEAFF | TGTGCCAGCAGCCAGAAGGGCGGGGAGGGCCTAGACACTGAAGCTTTCTTT
TRBJ1-1 | TRBD1 | NA | TRBV20-1 | CSAWDSYTEAFF | TGCAGTGCCTGGGACAGTTATACTGAAGCTTTCTTT
TRBJ2-1 | NA | once | TRBV10-1 | CASSDSVYNEQFF | TGCGCCAGCAGTGATTCGGTTTACAATGAGCAGTTCTTC
TRBJ2-5 | NA | NA | TRBV5-1 | CASNTGYGLSEETQYF | TGCGCCAGCAACACGGGGTACGGACTTAGCGAAGAGACCCAGTACTTC
TRBJ2-2 | TRBD2 | NA | TRBV30 | CAISGRVSGELFF | TGTGCAATTAGCGGGAGGGTGTCCGGGGAGCTGTTTTTT
TRBJ1-5 | NA | NA | TRBV6-1 | CASSESGDRYNQPQHF | TGTGCCAGCAGTGAATCGGGCGACAGATACAATCAGCCCCAGCATTTT
TRBJ2-2 | TRBD1 | NA | TRBV25-1 | CASSLPIYRGHDTGELFF | TGTGCCAGCAGTCTCCCAATTTACAGGGGACATGACACCGGGGAGCTGTTTTTT
TRBJ1-6 | NA | NA | TRBV20-1 | CSLRGRSQSLGSPLHF | TGCAGTCTACGAGGGAGGTCTCAGTCGTTGGGTTCACCCCTCCACTTT
TRBJ2-1 | NA | NA | TRBV27 | CASSLGGSLDEQFF | TGTGCCAGCAGTTTAGGAGGTAGTCTTGATGAGCAGTTCTTC
TRBJ2-7 | NA | NA | TRBV4-1 | CASSQDSTGHWEQYF | TGCGCCAGCAGCCAAGATTCAACAGGGCACTGGGAGCAGTACTTC
TRBJ2-7 | NA | NA | TRBV6-1 | CASSESSPDYEQYF | TGTGCCAGCAGTGAGAGTAGCCCGGACTACGAGCAGTACTTC
TRBJ2-1 | TRBD1 | NA | TRBV20-1 | CSARPNRDRGLNEQFF | TGCAGTGCTAGGCCCAACCGGGACAGGGGGCTGAATGAGCAGTTCTTC
TRBJ1-2 | NA | NA | TRBV6-1 | CASRALDSIPVGDYGYTF | TGTGCCAGCAGAGCCCTGGACAGTATTCCGGTCGGGGACTATGGCTACACCTTC
TRBJ1-1 | TRBD1 | once | TRBV20-1 | CSARVFLTGETEAFF | TGCAGTGCTAGAGTCTTTTTGACAGGGGAGACTGAAGCTTTCTTT
TRBJ2-2 | TRBD1 | NA | TRBV19 | CASSIPLPTGGRNTGELFF | TGTGCCAGTAGTATCCCCTTACCGACAGGGGGCAGAAACACCGGGGAGCTGTTTTTT
TRBJ1-5 | NA | NA | TRBV7-9 | CASGRAEGQPQHF | TGTGCCAGCGGGCGGGCCGAGGGTCAGCCCCAGCATTTT
TRBJ1-5 | TRBD1 | once | TRBV5-1 | CASSLDPGGHQPQHF | TGCGCCAGCAGCTTGGATCCAGGGGGCCATCAGCCCCAGCATTTT
TRBJ2-7 | TRBD1 | NA | TRBV4-1 | CASSQDSAGGEQYF | TGCGCCAGCAGCCAAGATTCGGCAGGGGGCGAGCAGTACTTC
TRBJ1-1 | NA | NA | TRBV28 | CASSYMAGNTEAFF | TGTGCCAGCAGTTACATGGCAGGGAACACTGAAGCTTTCTTT
TRBJ2-5 | NA | NA | TRBV27 | CASTSQETQYF | TGTGCCAGCACCTCACAAGAGACCCAGTACTTC
TRBJ2-1 | NA | NA | TRBV19 | CASSIQGQSLIEQFF | TGTGCCAGTAGTATCCAGGGGCAGAGCTTAATTGAGCAGTTCTTC
TRBJ2-7 | NA | NA | TRBV24-1 | CATSDLWGRQYF | TGTGCCACCAGTGATTTATGGGGGCGGCAGTACTTC
TRBJ2-1 | TRBD2 | NA | TRBV28 | CASSLAGGLFHEQFF | TGTGCCAGCAGTTTAGCGGGAGGGCTTTTTCATGAGCAGTTCTTC
TRBJ1-1 | TRBD1 | NA | TRBV4-1 | CASSGPGGDTEAFF | TGCGCCAGCAGCGGGCCAGGGGGGGACACTGAAGCTTTCTTT
TRBJ2-7 | TRBD2 | NA | TRBV5-4 | CASSFVAGTDYEQYF | TGTGCCAGCAGCTTCGTAGCGGGAACGGACTACGAGCAGTACTTC
TRBJ2-7 | NA | NA | TRBV6-1 | CACSGYEQYF | TGTGCCTGCAGCGGCTACGAGCAGTACTTC
TRBJ2-7 | NA | once | TRBV27 | CASSSRDYLYEQYF | TGTGCCAGCAGTTCCCGCGACTACTTATACGAGCAGTACTTC
TRBJ1-1 | NA | NA | TRBV9 | CASSVEGRAGTEAFF | TGTGCCAGCAGCGTAGAGGGACGGGCGGGTACTGAAGCTTTCTTT
TRBJ2-3 | NA | NA | TRBV20-1 | CSARDLGAESTDTQYF | TGCAGTGCTAGAGATCTGGGCGCAGAAAGCACAGATACGCAGTATTTT
TRBJ2-7 | NA | NA | TRBV30 | CAWSVAYYEQYF | TGTGCCTGGAGTGTCGCGTACTACGAGCAGTACTTC
TRBJ1-4 | NA | few | TRBV5-1 | CASSLGEGTNEKLFF | TGCGCCAGCAGCTTGGGGGAAGGGACTAATGAAAAACTGTTTTTT
TRBJ2-1 | NA | few | TRBV6-1 | CASSEPGNYNEQFF | TGTGCCAGCAGTGAACCGGGAAACTACAATGAGCAGTTCTTC